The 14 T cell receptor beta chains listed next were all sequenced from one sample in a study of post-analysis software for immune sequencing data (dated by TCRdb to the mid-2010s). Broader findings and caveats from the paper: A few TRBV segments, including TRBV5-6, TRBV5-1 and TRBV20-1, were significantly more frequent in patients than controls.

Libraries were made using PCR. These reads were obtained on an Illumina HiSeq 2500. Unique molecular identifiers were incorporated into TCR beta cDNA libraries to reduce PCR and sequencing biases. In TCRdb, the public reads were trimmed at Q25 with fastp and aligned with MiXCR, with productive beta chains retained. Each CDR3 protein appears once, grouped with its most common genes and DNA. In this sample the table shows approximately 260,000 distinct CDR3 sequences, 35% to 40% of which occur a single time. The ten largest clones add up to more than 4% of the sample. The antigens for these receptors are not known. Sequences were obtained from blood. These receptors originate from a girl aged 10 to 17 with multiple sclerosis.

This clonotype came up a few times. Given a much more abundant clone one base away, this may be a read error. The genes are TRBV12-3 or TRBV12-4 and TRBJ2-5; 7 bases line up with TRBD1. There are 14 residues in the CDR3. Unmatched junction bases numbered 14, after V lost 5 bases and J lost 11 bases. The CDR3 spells CASSLTGKYNEQYF. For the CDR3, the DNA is TGTGCCAGCAGTCTGACAGGGAAGTACAATGAGCAGTACTTC.

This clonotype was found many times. CDR3 nucleotide sequence: TGTGCCAGCAGCTTAGCGGGGCTGAACACTGAAGCTTTCTTT. This translates into CASSLAGLNTEAFF. This sequence joins TRBV7-2 and TRBJ1-1, with D possibly being TRBD1 (5 bases). CDR1 SGHTA and CDR2 FQGNSA come from the germline V gene. V was cut by 0 bases and J by 0 bases, with 5 bases left in between. The CDR3 sequence is 14 residues long. Complete variable domain (other parts from reference TRBV7-2 and TRBJ1-1): GAGVSQSPSNKVTEKGKDVELRCDPISGHTALYWYRQSLGQGLEFLIYFQGNSAPDKSGLPSDRFSAERTGGSVSTLTIQRTQQEDSAVYLCASSLAGLNTEAFFGQGTRLTVV.

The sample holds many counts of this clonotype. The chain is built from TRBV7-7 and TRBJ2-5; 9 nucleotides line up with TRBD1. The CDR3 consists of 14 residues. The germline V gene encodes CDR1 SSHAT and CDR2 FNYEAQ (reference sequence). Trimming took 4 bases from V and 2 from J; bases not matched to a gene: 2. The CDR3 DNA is TGTGCCAGCAGCTCCGACAGGGGGCAAGAGACCCAGTACTTC. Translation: CASSSDRGQETQYF.

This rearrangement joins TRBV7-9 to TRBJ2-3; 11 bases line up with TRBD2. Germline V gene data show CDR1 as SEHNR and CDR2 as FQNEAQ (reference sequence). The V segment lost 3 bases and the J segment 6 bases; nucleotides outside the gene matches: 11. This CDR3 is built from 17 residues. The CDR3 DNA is TGTGCCAGCAGCTTGGCGGAGTTAGCGGGAGGGCAGGATACGCAGTATTTT. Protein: CASSLAELAGGQDTQYF.

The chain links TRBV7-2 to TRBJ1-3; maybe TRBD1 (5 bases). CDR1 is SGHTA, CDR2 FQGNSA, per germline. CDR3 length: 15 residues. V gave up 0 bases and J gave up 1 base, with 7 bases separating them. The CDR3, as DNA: TGTGCCAGCAGCTTAGCCAGGGCGTCTGGAAACACCATATATTTT. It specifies CASSLARASGNTIYF.

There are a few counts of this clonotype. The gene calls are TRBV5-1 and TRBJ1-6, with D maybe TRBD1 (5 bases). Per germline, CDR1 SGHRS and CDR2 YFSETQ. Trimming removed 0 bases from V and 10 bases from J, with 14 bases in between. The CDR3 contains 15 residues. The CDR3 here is CASSLEAGWRSPLHF. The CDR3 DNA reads TGCGCCAGCAGCTTGGAGGCAGGGTGGCGATCACCCCTCCACTTT. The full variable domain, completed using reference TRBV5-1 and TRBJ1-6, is KAGVTQTPRYLIKTRGQQVTLSCSPISGHRSVSWYQQTPGQGLQFLFEYFSETQRNKGNFPGRFSGRQFSNSRSEMNVSTLELGDSALYLCASSLEAGWRSPLHFGNGTRLTVT.

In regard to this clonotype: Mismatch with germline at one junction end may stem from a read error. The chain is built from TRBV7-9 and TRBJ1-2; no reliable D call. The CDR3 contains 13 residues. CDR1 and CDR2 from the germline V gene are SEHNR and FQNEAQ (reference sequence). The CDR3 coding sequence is TGTGCCAGCAGCTTAGAAACTGGCTATGGCCACACCTTC. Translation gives CASSLETGYGHTF.

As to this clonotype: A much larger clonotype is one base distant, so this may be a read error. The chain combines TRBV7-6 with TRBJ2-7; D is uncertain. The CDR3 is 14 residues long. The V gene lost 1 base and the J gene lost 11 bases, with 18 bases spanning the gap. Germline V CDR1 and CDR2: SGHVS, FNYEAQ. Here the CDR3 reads CASSLEVGSVGEYF. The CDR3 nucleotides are TGTGCCAGCAGCTTAGAGGTAGGGTCGGTTGGAGAGTACTTC.

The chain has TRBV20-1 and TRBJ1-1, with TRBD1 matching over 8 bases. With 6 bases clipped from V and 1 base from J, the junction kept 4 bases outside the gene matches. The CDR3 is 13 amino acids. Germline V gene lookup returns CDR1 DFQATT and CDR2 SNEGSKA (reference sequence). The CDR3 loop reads CSAAGTGNTEAFF. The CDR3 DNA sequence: TGCAGTGCGGCAGGGACAGGGAACACTGAAGCTTTCTTT.

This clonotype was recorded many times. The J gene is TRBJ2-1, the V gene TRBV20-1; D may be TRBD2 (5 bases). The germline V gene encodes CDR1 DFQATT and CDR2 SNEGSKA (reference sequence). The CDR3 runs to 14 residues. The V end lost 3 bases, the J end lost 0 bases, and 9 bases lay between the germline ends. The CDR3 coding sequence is TGCAGTGCTAGCGGGATCCCCTCCTACAATGAGCAGTTCTTC. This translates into CSASGIPSYNEQFF.

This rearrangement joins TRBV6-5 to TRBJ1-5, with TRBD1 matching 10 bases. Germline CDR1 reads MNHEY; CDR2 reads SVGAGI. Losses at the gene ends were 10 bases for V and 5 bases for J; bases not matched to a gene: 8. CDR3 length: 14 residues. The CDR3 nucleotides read TGTGCCATCAGCCAGACAGGGGGCGATCAGCCCCAGCATTTT. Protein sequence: CAISQTGGDQPQHF.

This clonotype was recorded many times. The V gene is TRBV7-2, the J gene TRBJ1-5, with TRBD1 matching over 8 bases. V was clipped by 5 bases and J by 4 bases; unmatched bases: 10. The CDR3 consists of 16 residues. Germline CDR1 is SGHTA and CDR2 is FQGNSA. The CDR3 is CASSPQGAGINQPQHF. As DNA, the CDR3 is TGTGCCAGCAGCCCCCAGGGGGCAGGGATTAATCAGCCCCAGCATTTT. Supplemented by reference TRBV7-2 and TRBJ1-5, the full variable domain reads GAGVSQSPSNKVTEKGKDVELRCDPISGHTALYWYRQSLGQGLEFLIYFQGNSAPDKSGLPSDRFSAERTGGSVSTLTIQRTQQEDSAVYLCASSPQGAGINQPQHFGDGTRLSIL.

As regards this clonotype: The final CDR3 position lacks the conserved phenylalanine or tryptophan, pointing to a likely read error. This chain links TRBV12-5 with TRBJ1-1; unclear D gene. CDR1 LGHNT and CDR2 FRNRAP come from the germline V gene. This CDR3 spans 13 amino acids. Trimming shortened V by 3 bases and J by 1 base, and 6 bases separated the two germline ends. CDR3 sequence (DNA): TGTGCTAGTGGTTTAAGGGAGAACACTGAAGCTTTCTGT. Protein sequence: CASGLRENTEAFC.

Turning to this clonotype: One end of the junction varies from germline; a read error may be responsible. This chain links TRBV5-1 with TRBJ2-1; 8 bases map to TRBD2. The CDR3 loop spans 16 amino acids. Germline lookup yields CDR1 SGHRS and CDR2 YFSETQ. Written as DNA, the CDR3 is TGCGCCAGCAGCGAACGTGGTAGCGGGATGGTTGCTGAGCACTTCTTC. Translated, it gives CASSERGSGMVAEHFF.